This TCR beta chain came from a study of vaccination and CD4 T cells after COVID-19. Points from the study as a whole: Looking at convalescent patients, 304 of their 307 vaccine-specific clones were spike mono-reactive.

Regarding treatment: roughly ten-day PBMC culture with coronavirus spike peptide pools or control peptides (ViraFEST assay). This clonotype was picked up a small number of times. Its antigen is not identified. CD4+ T cells that had been cultured provided DNA sequenced with the Oncomine TCR Beta short-read assay. TCRdb used MiXCR to reprocess the PCR reads, holding one entry per CDR3 protein. The repertoire includes about 14,000 distinct CDR3 sequences, roughly 50% of them detected once, and 6.5% to 9% sits in the top ten. Trimming took 0 bases from V and 6 from J, leaving 12 bases between them. The length of the CDR3 is 15 residues. Germline V gene data show CDR1 as MNHEY and CDR2 as SVGEGT.

Specimen: CD4+ T cells from blood, cultured in vitro. This receptor was obtained from a human donor who had recovered from COVID-19. The chain carries TRBV6-2 or TRBV6-3 and TRBJ1-5; D possibly corresponds to TRBD1 (5 bases). The CDR3 bases are TGTGCCAGCAGTTACTCGGGGGGTAGGGGTCAGCCCCAGCATTTT. It specifies CASSYSGGRGQPQHF.